What follows is one TCR beta chain and its context. Its cognate antigen is unknown. CDR1 is SGHTA, CDR2 FQGNSA, per germline. This CDR3 has 14 residues. Trimming removed 1 base at V and 7 bases at J, with 11 bases between. Healthy HIV-negative adults without recent acute infections or vaccinations served as donors. Caucasian adults residing in Nashville, Tennessee made up all the donors. This sample is drawn from a study of shared clonotypes between healthy human individuals. Whole-study findings and limits: Shared across several donors were roughly 4.8% of the naive CD4 clonotypes.

In the authors' methods: ImmunoSEQ output held junction-only sequences without quality scores, so filtering differed. TCRdb's copy holds only in-frame clones and misses some; the assay was immunoSEQ multiplex PCR. The D gene and trimming were derived from the DNA, and the V and J assignments and clone size from that table. The sample shows 2 million to 2.5 million clones, 85% to 95% of them seen only once. The chain links TRBV7-2 to TRBJ1-3; D uncertain. This TCR derives from a young man in good health. Some clones in this sample may be carry-over from other donors' samples. Sequenced: naive CD4+ T cells from PBMCs. Indicated subset: CD45RA+ positively selected. This CDR3 is CASSLDKAINTIYF. DNA of the CDR3: TGTGCCAGCAGCTTAGATAAAGCTATTAACACCATATATTTT.